The 26 T cell receptor beta chains listed next were all sequenced from one sample in a study of siplizumab effects on memory and regulatory T cells. Some clones are missing from TCRdb's copy, which holds only in-frame ones; the method was immunoSEQ multiplex PCR. Of about 40,000 clones listed, 89% are singletons. The sequenced sample consisted of naive CD4+ T cells sorted from blood. These receptors all stem from a human donor in good health.

In its sample, this clone was seen once. Written as DNA, the CDR3 is TGTGCCAGCAGCTATACTAGCAGCCAAGAGACCCAGTACTTC. Translated: CASSYTSSQETQYF. V gene TRBV9 combines with J gene TRBJ2-5, with a possible D match to TRBD2 (6 bases). The germline gives CDR1 SGDLS, CDR2 YYNGEE. The CDR3 has 14 amino acids. V lost 4 bases and J 1 base, leaving 11 bases between the germline ends.

V is TRBV13 and J is TRBJ2-5; D is perhaps TRBD1 (6 bases). Germline CDR1 and CDR2: PRHDT and FYEKMQ (reference sequence). Trimming took 1 base from V and 4 from J, leaving 16 bases between them. The CDR3 extends over 16 amino acids. This chain's CDR3 is CASSLATGRVIETQYF. DNA for the CDR3: TGTGCCAGCAGCTTAGCTACAGGGCGAGTAATAGAGACCCAGTACTTC.

This clone was seen only once. The CDR3 DNA follows: TGCGCCAGCAGCTTGACGGTACCTAGCGGTGGCTCTGGGGCCAACGTCCTGACTTTC. Translation gives CASSLTVPSGGSGANVLTF. The rearrangement uses TRBV5-1 and TRBJ2-6; TRBD2 matches at 7 bases. Germline loops: CDR1 SGHRS, CDR2 YFSETQ. This CDR3 region has 19 residues. V lost 1 base and J lost 0; bases outside the gene matches: 10.

The gene calls are TRBV6-5 and TRBJ1-6, with D unclear. This CDR3 comprises 13 residues. Trimming left V 8 bases short and J 7 bases short, with 12 bases between. In germline, CDR1 is MNHEY, CDR2 SVGAGI. The CDR3 sequence is CASPPLGNSPLHF. Written as DNA, the CDR3 is TGTGCCAGCCCACCCTTAGGGAATTCACCCCTCCACTTT.

This chain connects TRBV6-6 to TRBJ2-7; D is ambiguous. The CDR3 covers 16 residues. From germline, CDR1 is MNHNY and CDR2 SVGAGI (reference sequence). V lost 0 bases to trimming and J lost 2 bases, with 14 bases between them. The CDR3 DNA sequence: TGTGCCAGCAGTTACTCGACCCAGTCTGGGACCTACGAGCAGTACTTC. Amino acid sequence: CASSYSTQSGTYEQYF.

Only one count was recorded for this clone. The chain recombines TRBV5-4 with TRBJ1-3; D is perhaps TRBD1 (6 bases). V lost 2 bases and J lost 4, with 19 bases in between. CDR3 size: 17 residues. Germline V gives CDR1 SGHNT, CDR2 YYREEE (reference sequence). The CDR3 sequence: CASSLSRGAVTGNTIYF. CDR3 nucleotide sequence: TGTGCCAGCAGCTTATCTCGGGGGGCTGTAACCGGAAACACCATATATTTT.

J is TRBJ2-1 and V is TRBV5-1; possibly TRBD1 for D (6 bases). Germline V lookup: CDR1 SGHRS, CDR2 YFSETQ. The CDR3 loop spans 13 amino acids. V lost 5 bases and J lost 6, with 12 bases in between. Here the CDR3 DNA reads TGCGCCAGCAGGGACAGCGCAACCAATGAGCAGTTCTTC. Its protein product is CASRDSATNEQFF.

This clone was picked up one time. This rearrangement joins TRBV27 to TRBJ1-6, with a possible D match to TRBD1 (6 bases). Germline-derived CDR1 and CDR2 are MNHEY and SMNVEV (reference sequence). This CDR3 spans 14 amino acids. V dropped 2 bases and J dropped 6 bases, with 8 bases sitting between them. CDR3: CASSLRQVNSPLHF. As DNA, the CDR3 is TGTGCCAGCAGTTTAAGACAGGTTAATTCACCCCTCCACTTT.

This clone has only one observation. The gene calls are TRBV27 and TRBJ2-2; 7 bases match TRBD1. V dropped 6 bases and J dropped 0; count of bases not matched to a gene: 4. Germline V gives CDR1 MNHEY, CDR2 SMNVEV (reference sequence). This CDR3 is built from 15 residues. CDR3 amino acids: CASSRTGANTGELFF. CDR3 coding DNA: TGTGCCAGCAGCCGGACAGGCGCGAACACCGGGGAGCTGTTTTTT.

The V call is TRBV18, the J call TRBJ2-3; D is perhaps TRBD2 (5 bases). The CDR3 length is 13 residues. The germline V gene encodes CDR1 KGHSH and CDR2 LQKENI. V lost 5 bases and J lost 6, with 12 bases in between. CDR3 sequence: CASSSGNRDTQYF. The CDR3 nucleotides are TGTGCCAGCTCATCGGGAAATCGGGATACGCAGTATTTT.

This clone was picked up a small number of times. The chain joins TRBV30 to TRBJ1-5; tentative D call: TRBD1 (5 bases). The CDR3 has 14 residues. Trimming took off 2 bases at V and 3 bases at J, with 11 bases between the two ends. Germline V gene sequence: CDR1 GTSNPN, CDR2 SVGIG (reference sequence). This CDR3 reads CAWSTDSVNQPQHF. The CDR3 nucleotides are TGTGCCTGGAGTACCGACAGCGTCAATCAGCCCCAGCATTTT. Filled out from reference TRBV30 and TRBJ1-5, the complete variable domain reads SQTIHQWPATLVQPVGSPLSLECTVEGTSNPNLYWYRQAAGRGLQLLFYSVGIGQISSEVPQNLSASRPQDRQFILSSKKLLLSDSGFYLCAWSTDSVNQPQHFGDGTRLSIL.

The chain links TRBV9 to TRBJ2-1; 7 positions agree with TRBD2. V shed 1 base and J 0 bases; nucleotides not matched to a gene: 22. Looked up from germline, CDR1 is SGDLS and CDR2 is YYNGEE. CDR3 length: 22 amino acids. In DNA, the CDR3 is TGTGCCAGCAGCGTACAAGCTTCACGGGCTAGCGGCCTCCTTAGCTCCTACAATGAGCAGTTCTTC. Protein sequence: CASSVQASRASGLLSSYNEQFF. The whole variable domain, remainder taken from reference TRBV9 and TRBJ2-1, is DSGVTQTPKHLITATGQRVTLRCSPRSGDLSVYWYQQSLDQGLQFLIQYYNGEERAKGNILERFSAQQFPDLHSELNLSSLELGDSALYFCASSVQASRASGLLSSYNEQFFGPGTRLTVL.

V is TRBV27 and J is TRBJ2-7; D possibly corresponds to TRBD1 (5 bases). The V end lost 3 bases, the J end lost 3 bases, and 18 bases lay between the germline ends. Germline V CDR1 and CDR2: MNHEY, SMNVEV (reference sequence). This CDR3 is built from 16 residues. The CDR3 DNA follows: TGTGCCAGCAGTTTCTATAGACAGATGAACTTCTACGAGCAGTACTTC. Protein sequence: CASSFYRQMNFYEQYF.

The rearrangement uses TRBV5-1 and TRBJ2-7, with D maybe TRBD1 (7 bases). The CDR3 is 15 amino acids. Looked up from germline, CDR1 is SGHRS and CDR2 is YFSETQ. V was cut by 0 bases and J by 3 bases, with 13 bases left in between. This chain's CDR3 is CASSLGGTADYEQYF. In nucleotides, the CDR3 is TGCGCCAGCAGCTTGGGCGGGACAGCCGACTACGAGCAGTACTTC.

This clone was recorded only once. The chain carries TRBV5-1 and TRBJ2-5, with 8 positions matching TRBD1. Germline trimming cut 0 bases from V and 5 bases from J; bases unmatched to any gene: 6. CDR3 length: 15 amino acids. The germline V gene encodes CDR1 SGHRS and CDR2 YFSETQ. The CDR3 sequence: CASSLAGQGSETQYF. The DNA of the CDR3 is TGCGCCAGCAGCTTGGCCGGACAGGGCTCGGAGACCCAGTACTTC. The entire variable domain, with the rest obtained from reference TRBV5-1 and TRBJ2-5, is as follows: KAGVTQTPRYLIKTRGQQVTLSCSPISGHRSVSWYQQTPGQGLQFLFEYFSETQRNKGNFPGRFSGRQFSNSRSEMNVSTLELGDSALYLCASSLAGQGSETQYFGPGTRLLVL.

The chain has TRBV12-5 and TRBJ1-3; a weak D match, TRBD1 (5 bases). The ends were cut back, 1 base at V and 3 bases at J, with 10 bases in the middle. CDR1 LGHNT and CDR2 FRNRAP come from the germline V gene. CDR3 size: 15 residues. The DNA of the CDR3 is TGTGCTAGTGGTTTGGGCCTCGACAGTGGAAACACCATATATTTT. This translates into CASGLGLDSGNTIYF.

This clone was detected once. V and J are TRBV7-2 and TRBJ2-3; tentatively, D is TRBD1 or TRBD2 (5 bases each). Germline V CDR1 and CDR2: SGHTA, FQGNSA. Trimming took off 1 base at V and 4 bases at J, with 12 bases between the two ends. CDR3 length: 15 residues. For the CDR3, the DNA is TGTGCCAGCAGCTTAGGAGGGGCCTGGGCAGATACGCAGTATTTT. It is translated as CASSLGGAWADTQYF.

This clone appeared a few times. The J gene is TRBJ2-7, the V gene TRBV7-2; the D is unclear. CDR3 length: 11 amino acids. Per the germline V gene, CDR1 is SGHTA and CDR2 is FQGNSA. V lost 5 bases and J 3 bases, leaving 5 bases between the germline ends. CDR3 region: CASSPYYEQYF. The CDR3 region has the DNA TGTGCCAGCAGCCCCTACTACGAGCAGTACTTC.

The V call is TRBV29-1, the J call TRBJ1-2; D uncertain. Trimming removed 5 bases from V and 4 bases from J, with 14 bases in between. The CDR3 totals 13 residues. The germline gives CDR1 SQVTM, CDR2 ANQGSEA. CDR3 region: CSVRRGLTYGYTF. The CDR3 DNA reads as TGCAGCGTTCGGCGTGGCCTAACCTATGGCTACACCTTC.

V usage is TRBV6-6 and J usage is TRBJ1-1; D unresolved. The CDR3 extends over 13 amino acids. Deletions cut 2 bases from V and 1 base from J, with 5 bases between. Germline CDR1 MNHNY, CDR2 SVGAGI (reference sequence). CDR3 sequence (DNA): TGTGCCAGCAGTTACGGGCAGAACACTGAAGCTTTCTTT. This translates into CASSYGQNTEAFF.

V gene TRBV10-3 combines with J gene TRBJ2-7; D may match TRBD1 or TRBD2 (5 bases each). The CDR3 spans 14 residues. The V end was cut by 6 bases, the J end by 2 bases, with 14 bases between. Germline V gene sequence: CDR1 ENHRY, CDR2 SYGVKD. For the CDR3, the DNA is TGTGCCATCAGACCGGGGACGGTTGCCTACGAGCAGTACTTC. Its translation: CAIRPGTVAYEQYF.

This chain links TRBV29-1 with TRBJ2-7, with 10 positions matching TRBD1. CDR1 is SQVTM and CDR2 is ANQGSEA in the germline V gene. After removal of 6 bases from V and 6 bases from J, the junction contained 11 bases not matched to a gene. This CDR3 has 14 amino acids. The CDR3 region is CSVGLWDRGGEQYF. The CDR3, as DNA: TGCAGCGTGGGTCTATGGGACAGGGGTGGCGAGCAGTACTTC.

V and J are TRBV10-3 and TRBJ1-5; no clear D gene. This CDR3 has 13 residues. The germline CDR1 and CDR2 sequences are ENHRY and SYGVKD. Trimming cost V 0 bases and J 6 bases, with 6 bases left between them. The CDR3 loop is CAISESEGQPQHF. The CDR3 coding sequence is TGTGCCATCAGTGAGTCGGAGGGTCAGCCCCAGCATTTT.

The gene calls are TRBV25-1 and TRBJ2-1; a weak D match, TRBD2 (6 bases). The CDR3 contains 16 residues. V lost 2 bases to trimming and J lost 0 bases, with 11 bases between them. CDR1 is MGHDK and CDR2 is SYGVNS in the germline V gene. CDR3 in amino acids: CASSEPLGGSYNEQFF. The CDR3 bases are TGTGCCAGCAGTGAACCGCTGGGGGGCTCCTACAATGAGCAGTTCTTC.

J is TRBJ2-7 and V is TRBV5-6; D is undetermined. Germline V CDR1 and CDR2: SGHDT, YYEEEE. The V gene lost 2 bases and the J gene lost 1 base, with 10 bases spanning the gap. The CDR3 runs to 14 residues. CDR3 amino acids: CASSFSDWSYEQYF. CDR3 nucleotide sequence: TGTGCCAGCAGCTTCAGTGACTGGTCCTACGAGCAGTACTTC.

The chain joins TRBV5-4 to TRBJ1-2, with D possibly TRBD1 on 6 matching bases. V gave up 4 bases and J gave up 0 bases, with 13 bases separating them. The CDR3 sequence is 15 residues long. The germline CDR1 and CDR2 sequences are SGHNT and YYREEE (reference sequence). The CDR3 nucleotides read TGTGCCAGCAGCCCAGGACAGCTAGCTAACTATGGCTACACCTTC. Its protein product is CASSPGQLANYGYTF.